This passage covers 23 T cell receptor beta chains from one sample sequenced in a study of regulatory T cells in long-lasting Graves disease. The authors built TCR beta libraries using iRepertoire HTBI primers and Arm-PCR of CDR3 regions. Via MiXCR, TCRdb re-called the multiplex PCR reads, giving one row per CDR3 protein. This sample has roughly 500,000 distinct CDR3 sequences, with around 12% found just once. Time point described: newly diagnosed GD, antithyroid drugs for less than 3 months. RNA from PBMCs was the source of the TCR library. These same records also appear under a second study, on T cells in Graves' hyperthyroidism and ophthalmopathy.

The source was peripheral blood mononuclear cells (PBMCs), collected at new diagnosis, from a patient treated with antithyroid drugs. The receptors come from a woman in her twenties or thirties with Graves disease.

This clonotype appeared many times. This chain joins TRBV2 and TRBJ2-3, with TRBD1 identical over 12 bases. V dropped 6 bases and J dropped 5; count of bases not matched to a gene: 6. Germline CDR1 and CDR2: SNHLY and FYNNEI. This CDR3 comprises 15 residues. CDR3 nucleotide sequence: TGTGCCAGCAGCAGGGACAGGGGGCGAGAAGATACGCAGTATTTT. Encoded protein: CASSRDRGREDTQYF.

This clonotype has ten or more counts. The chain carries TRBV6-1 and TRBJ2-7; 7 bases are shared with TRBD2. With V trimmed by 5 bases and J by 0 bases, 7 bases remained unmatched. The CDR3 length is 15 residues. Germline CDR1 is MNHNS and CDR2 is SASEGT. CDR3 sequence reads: CASSTRTSSSYEQYF. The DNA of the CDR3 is TGTGCCAGCAGTACTAGGACTAGTTCCTCCTACGAGCAGTACTTC.

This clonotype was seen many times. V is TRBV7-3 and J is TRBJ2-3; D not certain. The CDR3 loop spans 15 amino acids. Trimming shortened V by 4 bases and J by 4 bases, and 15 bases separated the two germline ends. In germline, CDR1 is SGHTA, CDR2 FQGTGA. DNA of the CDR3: TGTGCCAGCAGCTCCACCAGTCGTCCCGCAGATACGCAGTATTTT. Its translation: CASSSTSRPADTQYF. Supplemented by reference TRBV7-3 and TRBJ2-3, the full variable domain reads GAGVSQTPSNKVTEKGKYVELRCDPISGHTALYWYRQSLGQGPEFLIYFQGTGAADDSGLPNDRFFAVRPEGSVSTLKIQRTERGDSAVYLCASSSTSRPADTQYFGPGTRLTVL.

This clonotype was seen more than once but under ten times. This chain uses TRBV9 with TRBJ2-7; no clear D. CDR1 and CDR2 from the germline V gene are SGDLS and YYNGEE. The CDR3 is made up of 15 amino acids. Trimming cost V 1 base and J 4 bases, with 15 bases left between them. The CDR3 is CASSVRDSPRYEQYF. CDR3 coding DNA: TGTGCCAGCAGCGTACGAGACTCCCCCAGATACGAGCAGTACTTC.

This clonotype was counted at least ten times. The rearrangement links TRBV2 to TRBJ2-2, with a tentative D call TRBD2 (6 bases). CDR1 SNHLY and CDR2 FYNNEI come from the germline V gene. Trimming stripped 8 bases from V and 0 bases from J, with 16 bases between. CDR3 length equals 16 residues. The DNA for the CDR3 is TGTGCCAGCGGCAGGCCGGGACTCACGAACACCGGGGAGCTGTTTTTT. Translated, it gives CASGRPGLTNTGELFF.

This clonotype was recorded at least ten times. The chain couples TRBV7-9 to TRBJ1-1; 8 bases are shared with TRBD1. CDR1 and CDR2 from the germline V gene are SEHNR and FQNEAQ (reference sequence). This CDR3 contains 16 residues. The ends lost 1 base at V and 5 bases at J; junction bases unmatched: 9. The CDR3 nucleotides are TGTGCCAGCAGCTTAGTTCCGTACAGGGGGAAGACTGAAGCTTTCTTT. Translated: CASSLVPYRGKTEAFF.

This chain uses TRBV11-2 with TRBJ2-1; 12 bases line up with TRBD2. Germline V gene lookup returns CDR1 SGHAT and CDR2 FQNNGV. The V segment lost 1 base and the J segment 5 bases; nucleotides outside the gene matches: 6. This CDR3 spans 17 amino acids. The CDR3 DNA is TGTGCCAGCAGCTTAGGGACTAGCGGGGAGCATCACAATGAGCAGTTCTTC. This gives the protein CASSLGTSGEHHNEQFF.

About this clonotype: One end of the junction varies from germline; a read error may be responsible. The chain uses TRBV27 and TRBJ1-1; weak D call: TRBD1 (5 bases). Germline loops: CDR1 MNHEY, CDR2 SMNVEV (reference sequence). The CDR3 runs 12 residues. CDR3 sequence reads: CASGGVSAEAFF. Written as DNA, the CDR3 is TGTGCCAGCGGGGGGGTATCGGCTGAAGCTTTCTTC.

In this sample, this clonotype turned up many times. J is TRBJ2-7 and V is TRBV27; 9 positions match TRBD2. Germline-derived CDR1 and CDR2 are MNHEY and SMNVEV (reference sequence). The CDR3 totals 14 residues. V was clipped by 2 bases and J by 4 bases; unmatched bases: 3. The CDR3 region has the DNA TGTGCCAGCAGTTTACTAGCGGGGACTTACGAGCAGTACTTC. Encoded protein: CASSLLAGTYEQYF.

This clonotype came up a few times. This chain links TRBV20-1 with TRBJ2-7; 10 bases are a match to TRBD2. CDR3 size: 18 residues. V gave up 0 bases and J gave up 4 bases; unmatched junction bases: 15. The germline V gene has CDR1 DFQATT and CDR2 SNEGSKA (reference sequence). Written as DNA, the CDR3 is TGCAGTGCTAGAGATAGACTAGCGGGCCCGATAGTTACTTACGAGCAGTACTTC. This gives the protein CSARDRLAGPIVTYEQYF.

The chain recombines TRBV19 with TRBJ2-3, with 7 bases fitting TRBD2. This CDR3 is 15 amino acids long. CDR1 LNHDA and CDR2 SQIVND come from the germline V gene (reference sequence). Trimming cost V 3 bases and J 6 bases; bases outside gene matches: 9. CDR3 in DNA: TGTGCCAGTAGTATCCCTAGCGGCGGAGGTGATACGCAGTATTTT. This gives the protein CASSIPSGGGDTQYF.

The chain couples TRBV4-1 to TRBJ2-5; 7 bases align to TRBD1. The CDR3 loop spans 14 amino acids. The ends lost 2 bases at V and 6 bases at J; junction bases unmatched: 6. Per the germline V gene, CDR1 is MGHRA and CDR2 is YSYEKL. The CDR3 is CASSQFDRAQTQYF. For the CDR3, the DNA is TGCGCCAGCAGCCAATTCGACAGGGCACAGACCCAGTACTTC.

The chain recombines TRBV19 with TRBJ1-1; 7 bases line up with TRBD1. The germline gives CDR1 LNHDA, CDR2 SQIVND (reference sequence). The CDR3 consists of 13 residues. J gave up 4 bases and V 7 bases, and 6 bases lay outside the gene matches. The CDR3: CASTFRGGTEAFF. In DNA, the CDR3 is TGTGCCAGTACTTTCAGGGGGGGCACTGAAGCTTTCTTT. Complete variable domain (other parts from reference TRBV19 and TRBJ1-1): DGGITQSPKYLFRKEGQNVTLSCEQNLNHDAMYWYRQDPGQGLRLIYYSQIVNDFQKGDIAEGYSVSREKKESFPLTVTSAQKNPTAFYLCASTFRGGTEAFFGQGTRLTVV.

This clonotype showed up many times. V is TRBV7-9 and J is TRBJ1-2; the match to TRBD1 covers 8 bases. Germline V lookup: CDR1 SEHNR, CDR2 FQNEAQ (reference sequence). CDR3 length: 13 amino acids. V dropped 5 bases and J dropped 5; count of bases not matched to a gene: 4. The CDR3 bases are TGTGCCAGCAGCACGGACAGGGAGTATGGCTACACCTTC. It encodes CASSTDREYGYTF.

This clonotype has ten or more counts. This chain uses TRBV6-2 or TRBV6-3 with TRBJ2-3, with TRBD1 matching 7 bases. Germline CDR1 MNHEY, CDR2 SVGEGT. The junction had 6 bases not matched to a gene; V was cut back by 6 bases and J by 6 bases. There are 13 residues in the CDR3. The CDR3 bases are TGTGCCAGCAGACAGGGGCGCTTGGATACGCAGTATTTT. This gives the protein CASRQGRLDTQYF.

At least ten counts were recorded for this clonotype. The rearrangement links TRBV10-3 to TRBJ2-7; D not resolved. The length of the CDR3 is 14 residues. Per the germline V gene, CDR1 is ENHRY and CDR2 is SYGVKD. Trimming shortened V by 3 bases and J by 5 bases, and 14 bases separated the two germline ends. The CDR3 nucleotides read TGTGCCATCAGTGATGACCGGCGTTCGGACGAGCAGTACTTC. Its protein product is CAISDDRRSDEQYF.

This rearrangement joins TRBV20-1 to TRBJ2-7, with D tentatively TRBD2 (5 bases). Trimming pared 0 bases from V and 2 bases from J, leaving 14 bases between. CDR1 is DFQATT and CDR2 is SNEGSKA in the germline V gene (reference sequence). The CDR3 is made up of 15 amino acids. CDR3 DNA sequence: TGCAGTGCTAGAGATCGAGGCGGGTTGACCTACGAGCAGTACTTC. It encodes CSARDRGGLTYEQYF.

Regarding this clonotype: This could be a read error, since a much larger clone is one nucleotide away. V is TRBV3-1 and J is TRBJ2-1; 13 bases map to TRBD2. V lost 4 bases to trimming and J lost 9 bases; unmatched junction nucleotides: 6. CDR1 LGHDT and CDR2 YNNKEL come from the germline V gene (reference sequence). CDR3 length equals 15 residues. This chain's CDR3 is CASSRGLAGAREQFF. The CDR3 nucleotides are TGTGCCAGCAGCCGAGGACTAGCGGGAGCCCGTGAGCAGTTCTTC.

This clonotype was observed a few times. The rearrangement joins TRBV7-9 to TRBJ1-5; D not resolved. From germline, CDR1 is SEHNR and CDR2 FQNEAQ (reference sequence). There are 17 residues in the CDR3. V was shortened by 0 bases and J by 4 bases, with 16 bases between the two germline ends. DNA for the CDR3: TGTGCCAGCAGCTTAGCGCGGAAGGCGGGGAGAAATCAGCCCCAGCATTTT. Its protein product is CASSLARKAGRNQPQHF.

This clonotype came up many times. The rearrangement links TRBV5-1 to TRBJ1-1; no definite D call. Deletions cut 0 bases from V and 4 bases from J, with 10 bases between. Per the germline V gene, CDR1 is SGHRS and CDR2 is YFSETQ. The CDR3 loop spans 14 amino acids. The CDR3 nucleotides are TGCGCCAGCAGCTTGGGACCTGGTGGCACTGAAGCTTTCTTT. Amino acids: CASSLGPGGTEAFF.

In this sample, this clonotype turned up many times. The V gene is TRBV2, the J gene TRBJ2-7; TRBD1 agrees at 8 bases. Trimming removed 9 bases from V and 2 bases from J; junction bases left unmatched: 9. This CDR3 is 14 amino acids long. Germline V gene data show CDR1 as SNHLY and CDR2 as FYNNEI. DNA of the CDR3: TGTGCCAGTGCTTGGGACAGGCGAACCTACGAGCAGTACTTC. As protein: CASAWDRRTYEQYF. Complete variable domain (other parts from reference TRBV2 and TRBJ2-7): EPEVTQTPSHQVTQMGQEVILRCVPISNHLYFYWYRQILGQKVEFLVSFYNNEISEKSEIFDDQFSVERPDGSNFTLKIRSTKLEDSAMYFCASAWDRRTYEQYFGPGTRLTVT.

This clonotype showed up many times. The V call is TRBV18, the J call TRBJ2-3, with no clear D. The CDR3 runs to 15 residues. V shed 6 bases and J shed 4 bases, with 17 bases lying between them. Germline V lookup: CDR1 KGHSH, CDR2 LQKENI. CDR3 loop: CASSGRASTADTQYF. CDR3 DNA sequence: TGTGCCAGCTCTGGTAGAGCGTCCACAGCAGATACGCAGTATTTT.

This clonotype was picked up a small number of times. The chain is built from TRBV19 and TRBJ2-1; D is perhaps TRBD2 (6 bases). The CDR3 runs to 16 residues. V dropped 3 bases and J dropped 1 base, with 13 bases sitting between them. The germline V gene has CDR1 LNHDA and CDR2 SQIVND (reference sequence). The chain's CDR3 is CASSIVRGGSYNEQFF. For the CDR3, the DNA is TGTGCCAGTAGTATTGTCCGGGGAGGATCCTACAATGAGCAGTTCTTC.